Below are 29 T cell receptor beta chains sequenced from a single sample in a study of post-analysis software for immune sequencing data (dated by TCRdb to the mid-2010s). What the study reported, not specific to this receptor: Significantly higher frequencies in patients than in controls were found for several TRBV segments, including TRBV5-6, TRBV5-1 and TRBV20-1.

Antigens of these TCRs are unknown. Receptors were amplified or captured by PCR. Sequenced on an Illumina HiSeq 2500. To reduce PCR and sequencing biases, unique molecular identifiers were incorporated into the TCR beta cDNA libraries. TCRdb redid the processing of the public reads, applying fastp at Q25 and MiXCR, and retained in-frame beta chains. Rows with a matching CDR3 protein are joined into one entry that keeps the most common DNA and genes. In all, the sample holds about 540,000 distinct CDR3 sequences, and approximately 34% of those were seen once. The top ten hold under 7% of the sample. Sequenced material: blood. These receptors were taken from a girl aged 2-17 years with multiple sclerosis.

The chain joins TRBV7-2 to TRBJ2-5, with D possibly called TRBD1 or TRBD2 (5 bases each). V was pared by 10 bases and J by 0 bases, with 15 bases between. CDR1 is SGHTA, CDR2 FQGNSA, per germline. The CDR3 length is 14 residues. CDR3: CATPSGPDQETQYF. Written as DNA, the CDR3 is TGTGCCACCCCCTCGGGACCGGACCAAGAGACCCAGTACTTC.

This sequence joins TRBV4-1 and TRBJ2-5, with D perhaps matching TRBD1 (7 bases). TRBJ2-7 explains the end of the DNA better; the J call may be wrong. This CDR3 comprises 16 residues. Germline V lookup: CDR1 MGHRA, CDR2 YSYEKL. CDR3 region: CASSLVAGQRPYEQYF. For the CDR3, the DNA is TGCGCCAGCAGCCTTGTTGCGGGACAGAGACCCTACGAGCAGTACTTC.

This clonotype appeared a few times. The CDR3: CASSFTPGRGNSPLHF. In nucleotides, the CDR3 is TGTGCCAGCAGCTTTACCCCGGGGCGAGGGAATTCACCCCTCCACTTT. The rearrangement links TRBV5-5 to TRBJ1-6; TRBD1 is a possible D gene (5 bases). Trimming cost V 2 bases and J 7 bases, with 16 bases left between them. From germline, CDR1 is SGHKS and CDR2 YYEKEE (reference sequence). The CDR3 contains 16 residues.

This clonotype was counted a few times. J is TRBJ2-1 and V is TRBV20-1; D gene unclear. The CDR3 consists of 12 residues. The V end was cut by 5 bases, the J end by 4 bases, with 9 bases between. Germline assignment: CDR1 DFQATT and CDR2 SNEGSKA (reference sequence). The CDR3, as DNA: TGCAGTGCTGCGGATAATTACAATGAGCAGTTCTTC. Translating it yields CSAADNYNEQFF.

This clonotype was counted only a few times. CDR3 amino acids: CASSQETGGDTQYF. The CDR3 DNA follows: TGTGCCAGCAGCCAAGAAACCGGGGGAGATACGCAGTATTTT. This sequence joins TRBV4-2 and TRBJ2-3, with a tentative D call TRBD2 (6 bases). The germline gives CDR1 LGHNA, CDR2 YNFKEQ. This CDR3 is 14 amino acids long. The V end lost 0 bases, the J end lost 5 bases, and 9 bases lay between the germline ends.

The chain employs TRBV6-6 and TRBJ1-5; D possibly corresponds to TRBD1 (6 bases). V gave up 8 bases and J gave up 0 bases, with 11 bases separating them. Looked up from germline, CDR1 is MNHNY and CDR2 is SVGAGI (reference sequence). The CDR3 extends over 14 amino acids. The CDR3 DNA sequence: TGTGCCAGCGGGGGGGGCCTTAGCAATCAGCCCCAGCATTTT. Amino acid sequence: CASGGGLSNQPQHF.

In its sample, this clonotype was seen a few times. V and J are TRBV27 and TRBJ1-1; the D gene is possibly TRBD1 (6 bases). V was clipped by 4 bases and J by 5 bases, with 23 bases between them. The CDR3 extends over 17 amino acids. Germline CDR1 is MNHEY and CDR2 is SMNVEV (reference sequence). CDR3 in DNA: TGTGCCAGCAGTTCCACCCCTCCACAGGGACGGCGGACTGAAGCTTTCTTT. Protein product: CASSSTPPQGRRTEAFF.

This clonotype was counted only a few times. The V call is TRBV29-1, the J call TRBJ2-3; D call uncertain. Germline V gene sequence: CDR1 SQVTM, CDR2 ANQGSEA. Trimming removed 5 bases from V and 2 bases from J, with 11 bases in between. The CDR3 consists of 13 residues. The CDR3 reads CSVTISNTDTQYF. DNA for the CDR3: TGCAGCGTTACTATATCAAACACAGATACGCAGTATTTT.

This clonotype was picked up one time. The rearrangement links TRBV6-4 to TRBJ2-3, with 11 positions matching TRBD2. J lost 0 bases, V lost 5 bases, and 10 bases had no gene match. Germline-derived CDR1 and CDR2 are MRHNA and SNTAGT. This CDR3 comprises 18 residues. The DNA for the CDR3 is TGTGCCAGCAGTCCCCTAGCGGGGGGCGTCTCTAGCACAGATACGCAGTATTTT. Protein product: CASSPLAGGVSSTDTQYF.

This clonotype came up a few times. The genes are TRBV9 and TRBJ2-7; no clear D gene. The DNA end favors TRBJ2-4, so the J call may be wrong. The CDR3 contains 14 residues. CDR1 is SGDLS and CDR2 is YYNGEE in the germline V gene. CDR3 residues: CASSVEVGRAIQYF. Here the CDR3 DNA reads TGTGCCAGCAGCGTAGAGGTAGGCCGAGCCATTCAGTACTTC.

The chain couples TRBV5-1 to TRBJ2-7; D might be TRBD1 (7 bases). Trimming stripped 0 bases from V and 5 bases from J, with 18 bases between. CDR1 SGHRS and CDR2 YFSETQ come from the germline V gene. The CDR3 runs 16 residues. The CDR3 coding sequence is TGCGCCAGCAGCTTGGTTGGAGGGGGCCTTTTAAACGAGCAGTACTTC. Residues: CASSLVGGGLLNEQYF.

The chain recombines TRBV20-1 with TRBJ2-2, with D perhaps assigned TRBD1 or TRBD2 (6 bases each). CDR3 length equals 16 residues. The germline gives CDR1 DFQATT, CDR2 SNEGSKA (reference sequence). Trimming removed 3 bases from V and 3 bases from J, with 17 bases in between. The CDR3 DNA is TGCAGTGCTAGGCCGCCGGGGGACACTTACACCGGGGAGCTGTTTTTT. Translation gives CSARPPGDTYTGELFF.

The table lists this clonotype with a few counts. The CDR3 here is CASSLQSGRNYGYTF. CDR3 nucleotide sequence: TGTGCCAGCAGTTTACAGTCCGGCAGGAACTATGGCTACACCTTC. The chain has TRBV27 and TRBJ1-2; D is unresolved. CDR1 MNHEY and CDR2 SMNVEV come from the germline V gene (reference sequence). V gave up 2 bases and J gave up 2 bases, with 12 bases separating them. The CDR3 is 15 amino acids.

This chain uses TRBV6-2 or TRBV6-3 with TRBJ1-6; D is undetermined. Germline-derived CDR1 and CDR2 are MNHEY and SVGEGT. Trimming removed 4 bases at V and 9 bases at J, with 13 bases between. There are 14 residues in the CDR3. CDR3 nucleotide sequence: TGTGCCAGCAGTTGGGCCACCAAAGGTTCACCCCTCCACTTT. This sequence encodes CASSWATKGSPLHF.

This clonotype was detected only a few times. The chain carries TRBV3-1 and TRBJ1-2; no reliable D call. V was cut by 2 bases and J by 4 bases, with 11 bases left in between. The CDR3 is 14 residues long. In germline, CDR1 is LGHDT, CDR2 YNNKEL (reference sequence). CDR3 sequence reads: CASSQRPQTYGYTF. CDR3 DNA: TGTGCCAGCAGCCAAAGGCCGCAGACCTATGGCTACACCTTC. The whole variable domain, remainder taken from reference TRBV3-1 and TRBJ1-2, is DTAVSQTPKYLVTQMGNDKSIKCEQNLGHDTMYWYKQDSKKFLKIMFSYNNKELIINETVPNRFSPKSPDKAHLNLHINSLELGDSAVYFCASSQRPQTYGYTFGSGTRLTVV.

In this sample, this clonotype turned up a few times. The V and J genes are TRBV6-6 and TRBJ1-5, with D perhaps matching TRBD1 (6 bases). This CDR3 has 16 amino acids. Germline V gene lookup returns CDR1 MNHNY and CDR2 SVGAGI (reference sequence). V dropped 7 bases and J dropped 4 bases, with 20 bases sitting between them. This CDR3 is CASINAGGRENQPQHF. CDR3 nucleotide sequence: TGTGCCAGCATCAACGCGGGGGGCCGGGAGAATCAGCCCCAGCATTTT.

The V gene is TRBV24-1, the J gene TRBJ2-5; TRBD1 is a possible D gene (5 bases). V lost 3 bases, J lost 5 bases, and 12 bases lay in between. This CDR3 spans 14 amino acids. Per the germline V gene, CDR1 is KGHDR and CDR2 is SFDVKD. CDR3 sequence reads: CATSDPDSRETQYF. In DNA form, the CDR3 reads TGTGCCACCAGTGATCCCGACAGTAGGGAGACCCAGTACTTC.

The chain is built from TRBV29-1 and TRBJ1-2, with a tentative D call TRBD1 (6 bases). The ends were cut back, 0 bases at V and 7 bases at J, with 18 bases in the middle. This CDR3 is built from 15 residues. Germline assignment: CDR1 SQVTM and CDR2 ANQGSEA. As DNA, the CDR3 is TGCAGCGTTGAAGATCGTCGCGGGGGCTGGGGTGGCTACACCTTC. This encodes CSVEDRRGGWGGYTF.

The rearrangement joins TRBV5-6 to TRBJ2-3; TRBD1 or TRBD2 may be the D gene (6 bases each). The V gene's germline CDR1 is SGHDT and CDR2 YYEEEE. Trimming cost V 1 base and J 1 base, with 10 bases left between them. This CDR3 is built from 15 residues. CDR3 residues: CASSLPGARTDTQYF. In DNA form, the CDR3 reads TGTGCCAGCAGCTTGCCGGGGGCGCGCACAGATACGCAGTATTTT.

The J gene is TRBJ2-3, the V gene TRBV20-1; possible D gene TRBD2, 7 bases. V lost 0 bases to trimming and J lost 0 bases, with 13 bases between them. This CDR3 spans 16 amino acids. CDR1 and CDR2 (germline): DFQATT, SNEGSKA (reference sequence). Written as DNA, the CDR3 is TGCAGTGCTAGAGATCGGAGGGGGGGAAGCACAGATACGCAGTATTTT. This sequence encodes CSARDRRGGSTDTQYF.

The genes are TRBV7-9 and TRBJ2-5; maybe TRBD1 (6 bases). CDR3 size: 14 residues. The V end lost 3 bases, the J end lost 7 bases, and 15 bases lay between the germline ends. Germline V gene data show CDR1 as SEHNR and CDR2 as FQNEAQ (reference sequence). The CDR3 nucleotides are TGTGCCAGCAGCTTGGACAGCTCCCAGGGGACCCAGTACTTC. The encoded protein is CASSLDSSQGTQYF.

This chain connects TRBV4-1 to TRBJ2-7, with TRBD2 matching 7 bases. The J call could be wrong; TRBJ2-5 is a better fit for the DNA end. The germline gives CDR1 MGHRA, CDR2 YSYEKL. The CDR3 contains 17 residues. The CDR3 here is CASSQDNLVWEGETQYF. The DNA for the CDR3 is TGCGCCAGCAGCCAAGATAATTTGGTGTGGGAGGGAGAGACCCAGTACTTC.

This clonotype has more than one count but fewer than ten. The J gene is TRBJ1-5, the V gene TRBV18, with no clear D. The germline CDR1 and CDR2 sequences are KGHSH and LQKENI. V lost 2 bases and J 6 bases, leaving 5 bases between the germline ends. The CDR3 runs 12 residues. The CDR3: CASSPFAQPQHF. As DNA, the CDR3 is TGTGCCAGCTCACCATTTGCTCAGCCCCAGCATTTT.

The V and J genes are TRBV27 and TRBJ2-6; D gene ambiguous. The V and J ends lost 5 bases and 5 bases respectively, with 13 bases between them. The CDR3 is made up of 15 amino acids. Germline assignment: CDR1 MNHEY and CDR2 SMNVEV (reference sequence). The CDR3 sequence is CASSTLPLWANVLTF. In nucleotides, the CDR3 is TGTGCCAGCAGTACGTTACCCCTCTGGGCCAACGTCCTGACTTTC.

The chain carries TRBV11-2 and TRBJ2-4; 7 nucleotides agree with TRBD2. The J call may be wrong; the DNA end is better matched by TRBJ2-5. This CDR3 comprises 15 residues. CDR1 is SGHAT and CDR2 is FQNNGV in the germline V gene. CDR3 region: CASNSPFREGETQYF. CDR3 bases: TGTGCCAGCAACTCCCCTTTCAGGGAGGGAGAGACCCAGTACTTC.

The chain links TRBV5-1 to TRBJ2-7, with 11 nucleotides matching TRBD1. The germline gives CDR1 SGHRS, CDR2 YFSETQ. The CDR3 spans 15 residues. J was trimmed by 5 bases and V by 4 bases; bases with no gene match: 8. In DNA, the CDR3 is TGCGCCAGCAGCCCAATGCGGGACAGGGGGGACGAGCAGTACTTC. As protein: CASSPMRDRGDEQYF.

The genes are TRBV3-1 and TRBJ1-1; the D gene is possibly TRBD1 (6 bases). From germline, CDR1 is LGHDT and CDR2 YNNKEL (reference sequence). Trimming cost V 4 bases and J 5 bases, with 20 bases left between them. The CDR3 consists of 16 residues. The DNA for the CDR3 is TGTGCCAGCAGCCCCCCGGGAGGGGGAGGACAGACTGAAGCTTTCTTT. It is translated as CASSPPGGGGQTEAFF.

J is TRBJ2-1 and V is TRBV9; maybe TRBD2 (6 bases). The CDR3 is made up of 15 amino acids. Germline loops: CDR1 SGDLS, CDR2 YYNGEE. Trimming pared 0 bases from V and 5 bases from J, leaving 12 bases between. The CDR3 coding sequence is TGTGCCAGCAGCGTAGATTCTAGCGATAACAATGAGCAGTTCTTC. This gives the protein CASSVDSSDNNEQFF.

The sample holds a few counts of this clonotype. This sequence joins TRBV7-9 and TRBJ1-2; a weak D match, TRBD1 (5 bases). This CDR3 has 17 amino acids. Trimming took off 4 bases at V and 0 bases at J, with 18 bases between the two ends. Germline CDR1 and CDR2: SEHNR and FQNEAQ (reference sequence). The CDR3 DNA is TGTGCCAGCAGCTCGACCCCGGGGCAGCCTTCTAACTATGGCTACACCTTC. Translated: CASSSTPGQPSNYGYTF.